Listed below are T cell receptor beta chains from one sample, sequenced in a study of shared clonotypes between healthy human individuals. Clones were read by immunoSEQ multiplex PCR, and TCRdb kept only the in-frame ones, dropping some. The sample has around 2,000,000 clones, about 95% seen once. The sample taken for sequencing was naive CD8+ T cells sorted from blood. Source of these receptors: a man younger than 35 in good health. Each CDR3 is given with its conserved first and last residue. The D gene is left open where the match is weak. Some rows have no size entry. The others give once, few or many, or a class for an expanded clone.

>TRBV5-6|-|-|TRBJ2-5
CASSLGSRGEETQYF
TGTGCCAGCAGCTTGGGTTCGAGGGGTGAAGAGACCCAGTACTTC
>TRBV29-1|-|-|TRBJ1-5
CSVVLQGSNQPQHF
TGCAGCGTTGTTCTCCAGGGTAGCAATCAGCCCCAGCATTTT
>TRBV5-8|-|-|TRBJ2-7
CASSSGLTYEQYF
TGTGCCAGCAGTTCCGGACTGACCTACGAGCAGTACTTC
>TRBV6-5|-|-|TRBJ2-5
CASSLDSEETQYF
TGTGCCAGCAGCCTTGACAGCGAAGAGACCCAGTACTTC
>TRBV7-9|-|-|TRBJ1-2
CASSYTGGGANGYTF
TGTGCCAGCAGCTACACGGGGGGAGGCGCTAATGGCTACACCTTC
>TRBV9|-|-|TRBJ2-7
CASSVADLTYEQYF
TGTGCCAGCAGCGTAGCGGACTTAACCTACGAGCAGTACTTC
>TRBV6-1|-|-|TRBJ1-5
CASRGAGQPQHF
TGTGCCAGCAGGGGGGCGGGCCAGCCCCAGCATTTT
>TRBV5-1|-|-|TRBJ2-1
CASSLSTSSYNEQFF
TGCGCCAGCAGCTTGTCGACTAGCTCCTACAATGAGCAGTTCTTC
>TRBV7-9|-|-|TRBJ1-1
CASVELNTEAFF
TGTGCCAGCGTGGAATTGAACACTGAAGCTTTCTTT
>TRBV27|-|TRBD1|TRBJ2-5
CASSLSTGGRETQYF
TGTGCCAGCAGTTTATCGACAGGGGGAAGGGAGACCCAGTACTTC
>TRBV10-3|-|-|TRBJ2-1
CAIMGEEGSNEQFF
TGTGCCATCATGGGGGAGGAGGGAAGCAATGAGCAGTTCTTC
>TRBV11-2|-|-|TRBJ2-5
CASSTSPVGGAKVETQYF
TGTGCCAGCAGCACCTCCCCTGTGGGGGGAGCGAAGGTCGAGACCCAGTACTTC
>TRBV29-1|-|TRBD1|TRBJ1-4
CSVGTGTAINEKLFF
TGCAGCGTTGGGACCGGGACAGCCATTAATGAAAAACTGTTTTTT
>TRBV28|-|-|TRBJ2-2
CASSLSNWGSGELFF
TGTGCCAGCAGTTTATCAAATTGGGGGAGCGGGGAGCTGTTTTTT
>TRBV30|-|TRBD1|TRBJ2-4
CAWRTRTGPVAKNIQYF
TGTGCCTGGAGGACCCGGACAGGGCCTGTAGCCAAAAACATTCAGTACTTC
>TRBV27|few|TRBD1|TRBJ2-6
CASSFTGGFSGANVLTF
TGTGCCAGCAGTTTTACAGGGGGCTTCTCTGGGGCCAACGTCCTGACTTTC
>TRBV5-4|-|-|TRBJ1-1
CASSLWDDTEAFF
TGTGCCAGCAGCTTGTGGGATGACACTGAAGCTTTCTTT
>TRBV12-5|-|-|TRBJ1-1
CASGWGPNTEAFF
TGTGCTAGTGGTTGGGGACCGAACACTGAAGCTTTCTTT
>TRBV7-9|-|-|TRBJ2-7
CASSWGYEQYF
TGTGCCAGCAGCTGGGGTTACGAGCAGTACTTC
>TRBV5-1|-|TRBD1|TRBJ2-7
CASSLRQGARYEQYF
TGCGCCAGCAGCTTGAGACAGGGGGCGCGGTACGAGCAGTACTTC
>TRBV21-1|-|-|TRBJ2-1
CASSKEGTGQLWEQFF
TGTGCCAGCAGCAAAGAGGGGACAGGGCAGCTATGGGAGCAGTTCTTC
>TRBV10-3|-|-|TRBJ2-5
CAISVDPIKETQYF
TGTGCCATCAGTGTAGACCCGATAAAAGAGACCCAGTACTTC
>TRBV4-3|-|TRBD2|TRBJ2-5
CASSLGLVGETQYF
TGCGCCAGCAGCCTGGGACTAGTGGGGGAGACCCAGTACTTC